The 3 T cell receptor beta chains reported below all come from one sample, sequenced in a study of neurological immune-mediated disorders. TCRdb reprocessed the 5' RACE reads with MiXCR, giving one entry per CDR3 protein. The sample records about 36,000 distinct CDR3 sequences, about 9.3% being singletons. The sequencing input was PBMCs. Every receptor here comes from a woman in her twenties or thirties with HTLV-1-associated myelopathy (HAM/TSP).

The CDR3 region is CASSLVAPGSPLHF. DNA for the CDR3: TGTGCCAGCAGCCTGGTCGCCCCGGGCTCACCCCTCCACTTT. The chain is built from TRBV7-9 and TRBJ1-6, with D uncertain. Trimming took 5 bases from V and 10 from J, leaving 15 bases between them. Germline values: CDR1 SEHNR, CDR2 FQNEAQ (reference sequence). The CDR3 covers 14 residues.

This clonotype has more than one count but fewer than ten. Possible read error: a much larger clone is one base away. The chain carries TRBV19 and TRBJ2-5; TRBD2 might be the D (6 bases). The CDR3 covers 13 residues. Per the germline V gene, CDR1 is LNHDA and CDR2 is SQIVND (reference sequence). Deletions cut 11 bases from V and 0 bases from J, with 13 bases between. DNA of the CDR3: TGTGCCGTTGTTAAGCGGGACCAAGAGACCCAGTACTTC. This gives the protein CAVVKRDQETQYF.

This clonotype was observed many times. The chain couples TRBV20-1 to TRBJ1-3, with D perhaps matching TRBD1 (6 bases). The ends were cut back, 4 bases at V and 0 bases at J, with 16 bases in the middle. Per the germline V gene, CDR1 is DFQATT and CDR2 is SNEGSKA (reference sequence). The CDR3 is 16 residues long. The CDR3 region has the DNA TGCAGTGCTACGGGGGGCTTCGGCACCTCTGGAAACACCATATATTTT. Translation gives CSATGGFGTSGNTIYF.